The clone carrying this T cell receptor beta chain has only a few counts. Generated by immunoSEQ multiplex PCR, the TCRdb table keeps only in-frame clones and is missing some. This table holds approximately 350,000 clones, around 87% found once. The sample originates from a study of Ad26.COV2.S vaccination and SARS-CoV-2 variants. Looked up from germline, CDR1 is LGHNT and CDR2 is FRNRAP. The germline V and J ends were trimmed by 1 base and 5 bases, with 8 bases remaining between them. CDR3 length: 14 amino acids. Regarding treatment: about 20 received Ad26.COV2.S at low or high dose, single or two shots; several received placebo; per-sample allocation not given. The investigators took samples on day 63 after the first vaccine or placebo injection.

The sequences come from peripheral blood, collected in a trial of Ad26.COV2.S vaccine versus placebo. V usage is TRBV12-5 and J usage is TRBJ1-4; D unresolved. This TCR was sampled from a person between 18 and 59 years old who received the Ad26.COV2.S COVID-19 vaccine or a placebo. The CDR3 DNA reads as TGTGCTAGTGGTTTGGGGACCGAGAATGAAAAACTGTTTTTT. This translates into CASGLGTENEKLFF. The full variable domain, its missing parts supplied by reference TRBV12-5 and TRBJ1-4, is DARVTQTPRHKVTEMGQEVTMRCQPILGHNTVFWYRQTMMQGLELLAYFRNRAPLDDSGMPKDRFSAEMPDATLATLKIQPSEPRDSAVYFCASGLGTENEKLFFGSGTQLSVL.